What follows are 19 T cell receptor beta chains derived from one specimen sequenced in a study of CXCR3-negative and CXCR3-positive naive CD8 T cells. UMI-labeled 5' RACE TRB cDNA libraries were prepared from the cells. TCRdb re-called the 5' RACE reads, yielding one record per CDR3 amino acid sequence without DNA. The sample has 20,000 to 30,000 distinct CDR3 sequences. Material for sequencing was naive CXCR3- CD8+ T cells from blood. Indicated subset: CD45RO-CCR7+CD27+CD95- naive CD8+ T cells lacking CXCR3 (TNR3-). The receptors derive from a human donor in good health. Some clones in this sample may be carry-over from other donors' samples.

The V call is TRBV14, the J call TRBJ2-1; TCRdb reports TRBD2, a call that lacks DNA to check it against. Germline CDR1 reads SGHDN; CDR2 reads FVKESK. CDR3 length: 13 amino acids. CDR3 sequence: CASSQDGENEQFF.

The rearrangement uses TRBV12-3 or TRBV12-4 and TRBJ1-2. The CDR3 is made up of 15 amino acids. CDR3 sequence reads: CATWGLASLNYGYTF.

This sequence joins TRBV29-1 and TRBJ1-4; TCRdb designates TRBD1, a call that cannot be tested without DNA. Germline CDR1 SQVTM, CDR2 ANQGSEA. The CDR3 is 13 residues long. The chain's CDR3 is CSVWGESFEKLFF.

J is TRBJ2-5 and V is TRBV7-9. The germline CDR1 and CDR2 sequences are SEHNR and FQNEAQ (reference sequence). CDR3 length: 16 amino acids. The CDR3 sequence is CASSSRRHFPQETQYF.

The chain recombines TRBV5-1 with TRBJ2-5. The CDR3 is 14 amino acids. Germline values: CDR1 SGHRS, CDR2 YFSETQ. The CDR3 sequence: CASSPDQHQETQYF. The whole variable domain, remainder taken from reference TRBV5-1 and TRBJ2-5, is KAGVTQTPRYLIKTRGQQVTLSCSPISGHRSVSWYQQTPGQGLQFLFEYFSETQRNKGNFPGRFSGRQFSNSRSEMNVSTLELGDSALYLCASSPDQHQETQYFGPGTRLLVL.

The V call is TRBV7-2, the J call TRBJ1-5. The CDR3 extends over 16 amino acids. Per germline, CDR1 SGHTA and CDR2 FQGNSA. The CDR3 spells CASSPSLTEGSQPQHF.

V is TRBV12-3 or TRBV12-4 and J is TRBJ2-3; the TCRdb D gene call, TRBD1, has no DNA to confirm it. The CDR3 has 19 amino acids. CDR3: CASSTKHRDRGWRADTQYF.

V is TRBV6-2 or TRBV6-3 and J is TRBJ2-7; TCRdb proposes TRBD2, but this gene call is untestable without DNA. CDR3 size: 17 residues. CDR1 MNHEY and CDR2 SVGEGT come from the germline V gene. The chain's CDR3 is CASSSPSFAGGPYEQYF.

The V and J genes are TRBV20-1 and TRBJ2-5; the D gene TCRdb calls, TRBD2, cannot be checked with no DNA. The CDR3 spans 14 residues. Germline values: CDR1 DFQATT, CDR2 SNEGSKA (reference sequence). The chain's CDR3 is CSARGPGPQETQYF.

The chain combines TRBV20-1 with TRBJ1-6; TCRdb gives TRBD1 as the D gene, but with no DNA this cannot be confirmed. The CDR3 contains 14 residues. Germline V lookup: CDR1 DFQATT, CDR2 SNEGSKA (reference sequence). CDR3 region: CSARQGRDNSPLHF.

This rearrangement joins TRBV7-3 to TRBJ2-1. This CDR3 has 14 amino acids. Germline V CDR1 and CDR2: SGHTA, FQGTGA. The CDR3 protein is CASSLVDGYNEQFF.

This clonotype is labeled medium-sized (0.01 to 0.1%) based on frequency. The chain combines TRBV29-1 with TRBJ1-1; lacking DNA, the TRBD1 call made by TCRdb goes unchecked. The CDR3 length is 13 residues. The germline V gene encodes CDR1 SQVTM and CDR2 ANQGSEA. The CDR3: CSVSLGRGAEAFF.

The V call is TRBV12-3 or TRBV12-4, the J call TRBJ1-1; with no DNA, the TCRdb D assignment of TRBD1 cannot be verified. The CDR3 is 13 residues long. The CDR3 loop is CASSWTGPTEAFF.

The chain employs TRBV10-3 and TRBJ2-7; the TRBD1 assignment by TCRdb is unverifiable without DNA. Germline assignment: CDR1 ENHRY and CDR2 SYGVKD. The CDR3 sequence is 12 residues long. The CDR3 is CAISRDTYEQYF.

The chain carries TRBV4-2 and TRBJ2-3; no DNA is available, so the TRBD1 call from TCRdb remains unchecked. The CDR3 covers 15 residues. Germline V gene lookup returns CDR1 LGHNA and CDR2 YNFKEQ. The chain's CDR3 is CASSQGQEATDTQYF.

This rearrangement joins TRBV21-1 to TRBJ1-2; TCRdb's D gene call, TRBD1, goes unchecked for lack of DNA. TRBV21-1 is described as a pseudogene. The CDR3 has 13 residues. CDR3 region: CASSNTGRGGYTF.

The CDR3 here is CASVGGGPGRPQYF. This sequence joins TRBV12-3 or TRBV12-4 and TRBJ2-5; the D call of TRBD1 rests on TCRdb alone, since no DNA is present to check it. This CDR3 region has 14 residues.

The CDR3 sequence is CASSMAAYGLYNEQFF. V is TRBV6-5 and J is TRBJ2-1. This CDR3 spans 16 amino acids. Looked up from germline, CDR1 is MNHEY and CDR2 is SVGAGI.

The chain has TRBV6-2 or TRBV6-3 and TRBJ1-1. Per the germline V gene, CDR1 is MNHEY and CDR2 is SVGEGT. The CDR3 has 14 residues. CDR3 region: CASSHGPYRTEAFF.